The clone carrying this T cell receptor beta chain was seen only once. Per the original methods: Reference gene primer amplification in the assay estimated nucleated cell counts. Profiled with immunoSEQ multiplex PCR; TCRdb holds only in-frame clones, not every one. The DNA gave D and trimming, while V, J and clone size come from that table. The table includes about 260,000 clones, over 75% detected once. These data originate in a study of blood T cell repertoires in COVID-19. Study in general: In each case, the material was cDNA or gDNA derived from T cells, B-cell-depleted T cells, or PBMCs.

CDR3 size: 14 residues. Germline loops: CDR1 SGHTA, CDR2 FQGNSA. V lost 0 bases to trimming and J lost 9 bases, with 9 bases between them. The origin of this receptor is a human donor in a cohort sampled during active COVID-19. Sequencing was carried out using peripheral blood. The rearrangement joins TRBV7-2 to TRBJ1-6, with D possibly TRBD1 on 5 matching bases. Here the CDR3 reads CASSLAGGGSPLHF. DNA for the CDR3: TGTGCCAGCAGCTTAGCGGGGGGTGGTTCACCCCTCCACTTT.